These 14 T cell receptor beta chains came from one sample sequenced in a study of cytomegalovirus exposure and HLA in healthy donors (dated by TCRdb to the late 2010s). The method behind the library was the immunoSEQ multiplex PCR assay. The source is immuneACCESS, and TCRdb retained only in-frame sequences with V and J called. Part of the clones is not carried over; for the studies checked, unresolved V genes explain less than half of this, and the remainder is unexplained. Here the sample has hundreds of thousands of clones; about 88% occur a single time. Together, the top ten hold approximately 12% of the sample. Sample: PBMCs. The receptors were gathered from a man in his late teens or twenties in good health and CMV-seropositive.

V usage is TRBV29-1 and J usage is TRBJ2-3; 8 positions agree with TRBD2. CDR1 and CDR2 (germline): SQVTM, ANQGSEA. J gave up 2 bases and V 4 bases, and 14 bases lay outside the gene matches. This CDR3 comprises 17 residues. The CDR3 bases are TGCAGCGTTGGGGGGGCAGCGGGAGTTGGGCCCACAGATACGCAGTATTTT. Its translation: CSVGGAAGVGPTDTQYF.

This clone was seen only a few times. This rearrangement joins TRBV18 to TRBJ2-5; tentatively, D is TRBD1 or TRBD2 (5 bases each). Germline CDR1 and CDR2: KGHSH and LQKENI. V lost 6 bases and J lost 2, with 13 bases in between. The CDR3 length is 14 residues. The CDR3 is CASSDRDGQETQYF. The CDR3 DNA reads as TGTGCCAGCTCGGACCGGGACGGACAAGAGACCCAGTACTTC.

The sample holds one count of this clone. V usage is TRBV6-5 and J usage is TRBJ2-1; 7 positions match TRBD2. The CDR3 has 15 amino acids. J gave up 4 bases and V 5 bases, and 8 bases lay outside the gene matches. CDR1 MNHEY and CDR2 SVGAGI come from the germline V gene. The CDR3 is CASSPLAPIYNEQFF. CDR3 nucleotide sequence: TGTGCCAGCAGTCCACTAGCGCCCATATACAATGAGCAGTTCTTC.

CDR3 DNA sequence: TGTGCCAGCAGTTTAACCGGGACTACCTTCTACGAGCAGTACTTC. It codes for CASSLTGTTFYEQYF. The gene calls are TRBV28 and TRBJ2-7; TRBD2 matches at 7 bases. V lost 2 bases and J lost 3; bases outside the gene matches: 7. Germline V CDR1 and CDR2: MDHEN, SYDVKM. The CDR3 is 15 residues long.

The chain joins TRBV2 to TRBJ1-1; 7 bases fit TRBD1. Germline lookup yields CDR1 SNHLY and CDR2 FYNNEI. The V gene end was trimmed by 7 bases and the J gene end by 3 bases; junction bases not matched to a gene: 5. The CDR3 is made up of 13 amino acids. The chain's CDR3 is CASMGQPHTEAFF. DNA of the CDR3: TGTGCCAGCATGGGACAGCCCCACACTGAAGCTTTCTTT.

This clone was observed a handful of times. The chain is built from TRBV5-4 and TRBJ2-7, with 9 bases fitting TRBD1. Germline loops: CDR1 SGHNT, CDR2 YYREEE (reference sequence). J lost 6 bases, V lost 2 bases, and 9 bases had no gene match. There are 15 residues in the CDR3. CDR3 protein: CASSFGDRVSLEQYF. The CDR3, as DNA: TGTGCCAGCAGCTTCGGGGACAGGGTATCACTCGAGCAGTACTTC.

The V call is TRBV2, the J call TRBJ1-1; D gene ambiguous. This CDR3 contains 14 residues. CDR1 SNHLY and CDR2 FYNNEI come from the germline V gene. Trimming pared 3 bases from V and 7 bases from J, leaving 15 bases between. In DNA, the CDR3 is TGTGCCAGCAGTGAGCAGGCTTTTAGGAGTGAAGCTTTCTTT. Its protein product is CASSEQAFRSEAFF. Full variable domain (remainder filled in from reference TRBV2 and TRBJ1-1): EPEVTQTPSHQVTQMGQEVILRCVPISNHLYFYWYRQILGQKVEFLVSFYNNEISEKSEIFDDQFSVERPDGSNFTLKIRSTKLEDSAMYFCASSEQAFRSEAFFGQGTRLTVV.

The chain joins TRBV6-5 to TRBJ2-7; D perhaps matches TRBD1 (5 bases). The germline gives CDR1 MNHEY, CDR2 SVGAGI. Trimming cost V 5 bases and J 2 bases, with 13 bases left between them. The CDR3 covers 14 residues. CDR3 DNA: TGTGCCAGCAGTCCATATAAGACAGCCTACGAGCAGTACTTC. Its protein product is CASSPYKTAYEQYF.

The chain uses TRBV5-4 and TRBJ2-3; TRBD1 matches at 7 bases. Germline V gene sequence: CDR1 SGHNT, CDR2 YYREEE (reference sequence). Unmatched junction bases numbered 8, after V lost 4 bases and J lost 0 bases. The length of the CDR3 is 16 residues. The CDR3 sequence is CASSLGTATSTDTQYF. The CDR3 coding sequence is TGTGCCAGCAGCCTAGGGACAGCGACTAGCACAGATACGCAGTATTTT. Full variable domain (remainder filled in from reference TRBV5-4 and TRBJ2-3): ETGVTQSPTHLIKTRGQQVTLRCSSQSGHNTVSWYQQALGQGPQFIFQYYREEENGRGNFPPRFSGLQFPNYSSELNVNALELDDSALYLCASSLGTATSTDTQYFGPGTRLTVL.

The chain employs TRBV5-6 and TRBJ2-1; 10 nucleotides agree with TRBD2. CDR3 size: 16 residues. Germline lookup yields CDR1 SGHDT and CDR2 YYEEEE. The trim removed 4 bases at V and 4 bases at J, leaving 8 bases unmatched. CDR3 protein: CASSANPGLAYNEQFF. CDR3 DNA: TGTGCCAGCAGCGCAAACCCGGGACTAGCGTACAATGAGCAGTTCTTC.

The chain employs TRBV9 and TRBJ2-1; 12 bases line up with TRBD2. The CDR3 totals 15 residues. The germline V gene has CDR1 SGDLS and CDR2 YYNGEE. V dropped 4 bases and J dropped 5; count of bases not matched to a gene: 4. CDR3 coding DNA: TGTGCCAGCAGCCCGAGGACTAGCGGGGACAATGAGCAGTTCTTC. Translating it yields CASSPRTSGDNEQFF.

The genes are TRBV27 and TRBJ2-1, with D possibly matching TRBD2 (6 bases). From germline, CDR1 is MNHEY and CDR2 SMNVEV (reference sequence). The CDR3 spans 13 residues. V lost 2 bases, J lost 5 bases, and 7 bases lay in between. The CDR3 coding sequence is TGTGCCAGCAGTTTAGGAGGGCACAATGAGCAGTTCTTC. It yields the protein CASSLGGHNEQFF.

The chain couples TRBV6-1 to TRBJ2-5; the D gene could be TRBD1 or TRBD2 (5 bases each). V lost 8 bases and J 5 bases, leaving 18 bases between the germline ends. CDR3 length: 14 residues. The V gene's germline CDR1 is MNHNS and CDR2 SASEGT. Here the CDR3 DNA reads TGTGCCAGCGCGAGAGGGCCTGGGGCGGAGACCCAGTACTTC. It is translated as CASARGPGAETQYF.

The chain recombines TRBV27 with TRBJ2-7; the match to TRBD2 covers 7 bases. The germline gives CDR1 MNHEY, CDR2 SMNVEV (reference sequence). The CDR3 extends over 15 amino acids. V shed 3 bases and J 1 base; nucleotides not matched to a gene: 6. The chain's CDR3 is CASSFGLAVSYEQYF. For the CDR3, the DNA is TGTGCCAGCAGTTTTGGGCTAGCGGTGTCCTACGAGCAGTACTTC.